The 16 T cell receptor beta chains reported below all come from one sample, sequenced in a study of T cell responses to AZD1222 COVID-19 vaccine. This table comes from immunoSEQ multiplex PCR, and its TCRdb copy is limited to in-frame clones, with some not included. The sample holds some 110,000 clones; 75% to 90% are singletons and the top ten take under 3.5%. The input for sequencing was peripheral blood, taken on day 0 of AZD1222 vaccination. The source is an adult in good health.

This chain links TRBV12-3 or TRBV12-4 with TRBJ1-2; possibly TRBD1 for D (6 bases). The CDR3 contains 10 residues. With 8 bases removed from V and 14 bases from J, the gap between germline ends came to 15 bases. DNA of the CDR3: TGTGCCAGCGGCAAACAGGGAATTACCTTC. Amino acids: CASGKQGITF.

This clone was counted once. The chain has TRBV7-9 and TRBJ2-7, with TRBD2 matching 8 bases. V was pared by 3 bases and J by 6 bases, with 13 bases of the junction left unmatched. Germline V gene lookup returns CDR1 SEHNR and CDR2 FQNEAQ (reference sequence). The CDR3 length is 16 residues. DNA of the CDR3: TGTGCCAGCAGCTTGAATTCGGGGGGGGCAACGACCGAGCAGTACTTC. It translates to CASSLNSGGATTEQYF. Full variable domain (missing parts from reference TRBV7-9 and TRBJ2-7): DTGVSQNPRHKITKRGQNVTFRCDPISEHNRLYWYRQTLGQGPEFLTYFQNEAQLEKSRLLSDRFSAERPKGSFSTLEIQRTEQGDSAMYLCASSLNSGGATTEQYFGPGTRLTVT.

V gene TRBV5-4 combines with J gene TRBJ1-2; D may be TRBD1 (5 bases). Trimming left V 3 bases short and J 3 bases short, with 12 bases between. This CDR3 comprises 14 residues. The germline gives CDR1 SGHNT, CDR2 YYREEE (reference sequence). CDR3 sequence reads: CASSSSGDYYGYTF. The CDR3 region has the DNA TGTGCCAGCAGCTCCTCGGGGGACTACTATGGCTACACCTTC. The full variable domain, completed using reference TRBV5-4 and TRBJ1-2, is ETGVTQSPTHLIKTRGQQVTLRCSSQSGHNTVSWYQQALGQGPQFIFQYYREEENGRGNFPPRFSGLQFPNYSSELNVNALELDDSALYLCASSSSGDYYGYTFGSGTRLTVV.

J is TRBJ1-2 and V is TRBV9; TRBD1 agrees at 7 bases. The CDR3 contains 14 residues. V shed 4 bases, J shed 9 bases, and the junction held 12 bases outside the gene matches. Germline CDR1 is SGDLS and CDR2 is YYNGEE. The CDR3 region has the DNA TGTGCCAGCAGCCCCCGCAGGGCAGGGGGGCGCTACACCTTC. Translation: CASSPRRAGGRYTF. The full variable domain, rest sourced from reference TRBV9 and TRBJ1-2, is DSGVTQTPKHLITATGQRVTLRCSPRSGDLSVYWYQQSLDQGLQFLIQYYNGEERAKGNILERFSAQQFPDLHSELNLSSLELGDSALYFCASSPRRAGGRYTFGSGTRLTVV.

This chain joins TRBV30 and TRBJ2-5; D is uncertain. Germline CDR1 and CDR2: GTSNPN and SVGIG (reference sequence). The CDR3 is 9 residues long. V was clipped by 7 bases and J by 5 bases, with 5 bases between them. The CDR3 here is CALGETQYF. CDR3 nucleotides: TGTGCCTTGGGGGAGACCCAGTACTTC.

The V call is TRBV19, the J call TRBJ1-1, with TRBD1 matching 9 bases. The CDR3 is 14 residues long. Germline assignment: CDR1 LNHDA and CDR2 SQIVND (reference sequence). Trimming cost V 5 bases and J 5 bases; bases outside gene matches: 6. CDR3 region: CASSAGQGQTEAFF. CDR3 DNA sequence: TGTGCCAGTAGTGCGGGACAGGGACAAACTGAAGCTTTCTTT.

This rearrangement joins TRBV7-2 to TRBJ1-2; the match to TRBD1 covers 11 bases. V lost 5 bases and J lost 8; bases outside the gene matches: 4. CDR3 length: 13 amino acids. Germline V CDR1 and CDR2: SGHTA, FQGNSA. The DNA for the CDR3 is TGTGCCAGCAGCAAGGACAGGGGGCCGGGCTACACCTTC. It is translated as CASSKDRGPGYTF.

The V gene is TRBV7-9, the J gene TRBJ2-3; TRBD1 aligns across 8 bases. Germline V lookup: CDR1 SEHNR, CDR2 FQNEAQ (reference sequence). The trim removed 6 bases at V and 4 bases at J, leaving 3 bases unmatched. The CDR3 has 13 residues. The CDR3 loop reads CASSRQGPDTQYF. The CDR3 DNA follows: TGTGCCAGCAGTCGACAGGGGCCAGATACGCAGTATTTT.

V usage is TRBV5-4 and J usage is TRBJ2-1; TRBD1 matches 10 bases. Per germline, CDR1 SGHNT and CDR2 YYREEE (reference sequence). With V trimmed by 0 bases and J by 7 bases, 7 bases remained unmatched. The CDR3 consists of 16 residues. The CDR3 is CASSLEGTGVRNEQFF. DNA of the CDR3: TGTGCCAGCAGCTTGGAAGGGACAGGGGTAAGGAATGAGCAGTTCTTC. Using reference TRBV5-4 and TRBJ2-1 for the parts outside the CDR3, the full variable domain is ETGVTQSPTHLIKTRGQQVTLRCSSQSGHNTVSWYQQALGQGPQFIFQYYREEENGRGNFPPRFSGLQFPNYSSELNVNALELDDSALYLCASSLEGTGVRNEQFFGPGTRLTVL.

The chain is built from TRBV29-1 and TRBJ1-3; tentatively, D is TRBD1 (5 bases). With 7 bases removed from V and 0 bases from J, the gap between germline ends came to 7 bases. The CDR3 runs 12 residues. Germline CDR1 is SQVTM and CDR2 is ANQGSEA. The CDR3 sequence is CSGTGSGNTIYF. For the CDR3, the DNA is TGCAGCGGTACAGGCTCTGGAAACACCATATATTTT.

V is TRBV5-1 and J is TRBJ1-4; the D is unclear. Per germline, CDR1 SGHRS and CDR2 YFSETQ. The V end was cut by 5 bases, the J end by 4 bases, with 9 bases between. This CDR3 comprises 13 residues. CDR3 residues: CASSSTGNEKLFF. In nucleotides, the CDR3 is TGCGCCAGCAGTAGCACGGGTAATGAAAAACTGTTTTTT.

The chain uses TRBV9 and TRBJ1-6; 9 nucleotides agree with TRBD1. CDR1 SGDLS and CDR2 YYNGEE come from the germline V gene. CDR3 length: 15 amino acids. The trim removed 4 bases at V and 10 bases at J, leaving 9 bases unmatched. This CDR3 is CASSYEGQGSSPLHF. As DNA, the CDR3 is TGTGCCAGCAGCTACGAGGGACAGGGCTCATCACCCCTCCACTTT. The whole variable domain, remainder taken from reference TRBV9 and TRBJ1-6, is DSGVTQTPKHLITATGQRVTLRCSPRSGDLSVYWYQQSLDQGLQFLIQYYNGEERAKGNILERFSAQQFPDLHSELNLSSLELGDSALYFCASSYEGQGSSPLHFGNGTRLTVT.

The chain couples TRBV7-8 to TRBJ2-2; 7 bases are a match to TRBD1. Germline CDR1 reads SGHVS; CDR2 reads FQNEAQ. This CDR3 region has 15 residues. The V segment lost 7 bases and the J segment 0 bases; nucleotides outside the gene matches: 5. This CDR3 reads CASTVTGANTGELFF. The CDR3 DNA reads TGTGCCAGCACCGTTACAGGGGCGAACACCGGGGAGCTGTTTTTT.

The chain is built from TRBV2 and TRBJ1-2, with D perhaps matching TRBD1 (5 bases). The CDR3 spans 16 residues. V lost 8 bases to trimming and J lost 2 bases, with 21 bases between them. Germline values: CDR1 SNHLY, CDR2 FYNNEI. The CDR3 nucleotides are TGTGCCAGCTCTCCCCCCTGGGCAGGGCAGAACTATGGCTACACCTTC. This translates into CASSPPWAGQNYGYTF.

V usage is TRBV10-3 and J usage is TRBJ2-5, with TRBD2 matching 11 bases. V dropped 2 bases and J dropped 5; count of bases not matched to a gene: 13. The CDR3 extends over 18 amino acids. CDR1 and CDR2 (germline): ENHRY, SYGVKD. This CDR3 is CAISEERASGRSKETQYF. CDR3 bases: TGTGCCATCAGTGAGGAAAGGGCTAGCGGGAGGTCTAAGGAGACCCAGTACTTC.

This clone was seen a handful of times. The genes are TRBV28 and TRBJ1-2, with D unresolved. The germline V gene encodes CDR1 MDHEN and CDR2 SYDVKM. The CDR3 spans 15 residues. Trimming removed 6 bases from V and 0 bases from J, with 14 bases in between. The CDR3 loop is CASSPTVETNYGYTF. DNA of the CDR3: TGTGCCAGCAGCCCGACCGTTGAGACTAACTATGGCTACACCTTC.